One T cell receptor (beta chain) is described in this entry. Its specificity is not known. The CDR3 has 18 residues. This sample is drawn from a study of T cell responses to AZD1222 COVID-19 vaccine. Study-wide findings and caveats: Spike-specific TCR breadth and depth went up after people got two AZD1222 doses. Distributed over spike, vaccine-associated CD4 TCRs predominated at 160-218 and 743-854. Baseline serostatus was positive in only six AZD1222 recipients.

Clones were sequenced by immunoSEQ multiplex PCR, and TCRdb holds only the in-frame ones, with some missing. Among approximately 150,000 clones listed, 75% to 95% were seen once. Second-dose intervals of approximately 4 or approximately 12 weeks were pooled. This sequence originates from an adult who received the AZD1222 COVID-19 vaccine. This specimen was peripheral blood, taken 28 days after the second AZD1222 dose. The rearrangement links TRBV21-1 to TRBJ2-2; the table's D call, TRBD1, was not checked against the DNA. TRBV21-1 counts as a pseudogene. CDR3 in amino acids: CASSKGDQGREVSGELFF. CDR3 bases: TGTGCCAGCAGCAAAGGGGATCAGGGCAGGGAAGTTTCCGGGGAGCTGTTTTTT.